A single sample gave rise to the 16 T cell receptor beta chains below, sequenced in a study of Ad26.COV2.S vaccination and SARS-CoV-2 variants. Treatment described: around 19 received Ad26.COV2.S at low or high dose, single or two shots; roughly 5 received placebo; per-sample allocation not given. It was on day 63 after the first vaccine or placebo injection that samples were taken. Generated by immunoSEQ multiplex PCR, the TCRdb table keeps only in-frame clones and is missing some. The sample includes about 480,000 clones, 87% of them seen just once. The sequencing used peripheral blood, collected in a trial of Ad26.COV2.S vaccine versus placebo. The receptors stem from a person between 18 and 65 years old who received the Ad26.COV2.S COVID-19 vaccine or a placebo.

This clone appeared once. This chain joins TRBV9 and TRBJ2-1; TRBD2 aligns across 9 bases. Trimming cost V 3 bases and J 4 bases; bases outside gene matches: 8. Germline CDR1 and CDR2: SGDLS and YYNGEE. CDR3 length: 16 residues. The CDR3 spells CASSETLAGLYNEQFF. CDR3 in DNA: TGTGCCAGCAGCGAAACACTAGCGGGCCTTTACAATGAGCAGTTCTTC.

This clone has only a few counts. The rearrangement links TRBV3-1 (or the pseudogene TRBV3-2) to TRBJ2-7; the D is unclear. The CDR3 runs 12 residues. The V end was cut by 1 base, the J end by 7 bases, with 8 bases between. Germline V gives CDR1 LGHDT, CDR2 YNNKEL (reference sequence). The CDR3 protein is CASSQGGWEQYF. For the CDR3, the DNA is TGTGCCAGCAGCCAAGGGGGATGGGAGCAGTACTTC.

About this clone itself: Other nucleotide sequences in the sample specify the same CDR3. The genes are TRBV30 and TRBJ1-6; D is ambiguous. Trimming removed 2 bases at V and 7 bases at J, with 9 bases between. The CDR3 sequence is 13 residues long. Germline values: CDR1 GTSNPN, CDR2 SVGIG (reference sequence). The CDR3 DNA is TGTGCCTGGAGTCCCCAGCTCAATTCACCCCTCCACTTT. It codes for CAWSPQLNSPLHF.

The gene calls are TRBV5-1 and TRBJ1-2, with a tentative D call TRBD1 (5 bases). Germline CDR1 and CDR2: SGHRS and YFSETQ. Trimming shortened V by 6 bases and J by 2 bases, and 14 bases separated the two germline ends. The CDR3 length is 14 residues. CDR3 in DNA: TGCGCCAGCACCCTGGGGCAGGGAAACTATGGCTACACCTTC. This gives the protein CASTLGQGNYGYTF. Complete variable domain (other parts from reference TRBV5-1 and TRBJ1-2): KAGVTQTPRYLIKTRGQQVTLSCSPISGHRSVSWYQQTPGQGLQFLFEYFSETQRNKGNFPGRFSGRQFSNSRSEMNVSTLELGDSALYLCASTLGQGNYGYTFGSGTRLTVV.

The genes are TRBV6-5 and TRBJ1-2; possibly TRBD1 for D (5 bases). Germline V gives CDR1 MNHEY, CDR2 SVGAGI. The CDR3 runs 13 residues. The V gene lost 5 bases and the J gene lost 3 bases, with 10 bases spanning the gap. Here the CDR3 reads CASSRGGHYGYTF. For the CDR3, the DNA is TGTGCCAGCAGTCGGGGGGGACACTATGGCTACACCTTC.

The chain couples TRBV7-2 to TRBJ2-5; D is undetermined. Deletions cut 0 bases from V and 2 bases from J, with 13 bases between. This CDR3 spans 16 amino acids. Germline V CDR1 and CDR2: SGHTA, FQGNSA. CDR3 bases: TGTGCCAGCAGCTTAGCCCAAACGCTACTTCAAGAGACCCAGTACTTC. Its protein product is CASSLAQTLLQETQYF.

The rearrangement joins TRBV9 to TRBJ2-1, with D hard to call. This CDR3 contains 12 residues. Between the trimmed V and J ends, which lost 3 bases and 5 bases, there was a span of 6 bases. CDR1 is SGDLS and CDR2 is YYNGEE in the germline V gene. CDR3 nucleotides: TGTGCCAGCAGCGCCGTAAACAATGAGCAGTTCTTC. Amino acids: CASSAVNNEQFF.

This sequence joins TRBV6-5 and TRBJ1-4; D perhaps matches TRBD1 (5 bases). Germline assignment: CDR1 MNHEY and CDR2 SVGAGI. V lost 6 bases and J lost 5, with 16 bases in between. The length of the CDR3 is 15 residues. The CDR3: CASRYGGLGNEKLFF. Here the CDR3 DNA reads TGTGCCAGCAGATACGGGGGTTTGGGGAATGAAAAACTGTTTTTT.

The chain recombines TRBV28 with TRBJ1-2, with a weak D call TRBD1 (5 bases). V dropped 3 bases and J dropped 5 bases, with 10 bases sitting between them. There are 13 residues in the CDR3. Looked up from germline, CDR1 is MDHEN and CDR2 is SYDVKM. In DNA form, the CDR3 reads TGTGCCAGCAGTTTGCAGGGTTTGTATGGCTACACCTTC. It specifies CASSLQGLYGYTF.

The V call is TRBV28, the J call TRBJ2-5, with 7 bases identical to TRBD2. The V segment lost 5 bases and the J segment 5 bases; nucleotides outside the gene matches: 8. The CDR3 totals 14 residues. Per the germline V gene, CDR1 is MDHEN and CDR2 is SYDVKM. The CDR3 here is CASSTTSLGETQYF. Written as DNA, the CDR3 is TGTGCCAGCAGTACGACTAGCTTAGGGGAGACCCAGTACTTC.

The rearrangement uses TRBV5-4 and TRBJ1-2, with 7 bases fitting TRBD1. Germline V lookup: CDR1 SGHNT, CDR2 YYREEE (reference sequence). Losses at the gene ends were 4 bases for V and 7 bases for J; bases not matched to a gene: 4. The CDR3 consists of 12 residues. CDR3 sequence: CASSIYRGGYTF. The CDR3 DNA follows: TGTGCCAGCAGCATATACAGGGGTGGCTACACCTTC.

The J gene is TRBJ1-1, the V gene TRBV7-2; D is unresolved. The germline V gene encodes CDR1 SGHTA and CDR2 FQGNSA. The CDR3 sequence is 14 residues long. V dropped 4 bases and J dropped 1 base, with 10 bases sitting between them. DNA for the CDR3: TGTGCCAGCAGCTCCCGACCGCCGAACACTGAAGCTTTCTTT. Residues: CASSSRPPNTEAFF.

The chain uses TRBV2 and TRBJ1-3; the match to TRBD1 covers 8 bases. The CDR3 totals 13 residues. Trimming took 4 bases from V and 8 from J; bases not matched to a gene: 4. Germline V gene lookup returns CDR1 SNHLY and CDR2 FYNNEI. The CDR3 loop reads CASSGTGWDTIYF. The DNA for the CDR3 is TGTGCCAGCAGTGGGACAGGGTGGGACACCATATATTTT.

The chain recombines TRBV7-9 with TRBJ2-1; D gene uncertain. This CDR3 is built from 14 residues. Trimming stripped 4 bases from V and 4 bases from J, with 11 bases between. Germline V gene data show CDR1 as SEHNR and CDR2 as FQNEAQ (reference sequence). This chain's CDR3 is CASSSGVRYNEQFF. The CDR3 nucleotides read TGTGCCAGCAGCTCCGGCGTGCGGTACAATGAGCAGTTCTTC.

V gene TRBV15 combines with J gene TRBJ1-2, with D maybe TRBD1 (6 bases). The V and J ends lost 0 bases and 9 bases respectively, with 14 bases between them. Germline loops: CDR1 LNHNV, CDR2 YYDKDF (reference sequence). The CDR3 is made up of 14 amino acids. The CDR3 DNA reads TGTGCCACCAGCAGAGAACGATCAGGGGCCAGCTACACCTTC. Protein: CATSRERSGASYTF.

The chain has TRBV9 and TRBJ2-7, with TRBD2 matching 13 bases. The CDR3 contains 18 residues. The germline V gene encodes CDR1 SGDLS and CDR2 YYNGEE. With V trimmed by 3 bases and J by 4 bases, 13 bases remained unmatched. CDR3 sequence reads: CASSGGLAGVGSTYEQYF. The CDR3 nucleotides are TGTGCCAGCAGCGGAGGACTAGCGGGAGTAGGCTCTACGTACGAGCAGTACTTC.